This TCR beta chain was sequenced for a study of T cell clones after liver transplantation (dated by TCRdb to the late 2010s). Study-wide context: ITN030ST, the source of the samples, was a randomized trial that attempted immunosuppression withdrawal within 2 years of liver transplantation. After a pre-transplant mixed lymphocyte reaction, TCRbeta sequencing was used to pinpoint donor-reactive T cell clones, which were subsequently tracked in post-transplant blood. Third party-reactive TCRbeta sequences from pre-transplant MLRs were also identified as an antigen-independent comparator for donor-reactive sequences. Three of the eight recipients were HCV-positive; the others were transplanted for non-autoimmune, non-viral indications. The subjects received no induction therapy and were kept on standard immunosuppression until randomization at 12-24 months post-transplant. Tolerance meant complete immunosuppression withdrawal for at least one year without liver enzymes rising beyond twice the upper limit of normal. Blood samples were collected pre-transplant, pre-randomization before withdrawal, and post-randomization after either full withdrawal or failed withdrawal. Of the 8 liver transplant recipients making up the studied cohort, 3 were classified as tolerant and 5 as non-tolerant. The paper as a whole reports these results and caveats: Low numbers of available donor cells limited the measurable donor-reactive repertoire in a couple of subjects. Because no allograft tissue specimens were available, donor-reactive T cells may have migrated into the graft instead of being deleted. Circulating donor-reactive CD4 TCRbeta sequences fell significantly post-transplant in most of the 8 subjects, irrespective of tolerance or HCV status. Because of small, heterogeneous patient numbers and non-standardized post-transplant time points, the conclusions were only preliminary. Donor-reactive sequences decreased more than third party-reactive sequences, which suggests partial antigen-specific deletion that was not related to withdrawal success. When repertoire turnover was accounted for, significantly reduced detection of donor-reactive sequences was found in 7 of 8 subjects for CD4 and in 8 of 8 subjects for CD8.

Frozen genomic DNA underwent high-throughput TCRbeta CDR3 sequencing by immunoSEQ, including PCR amplification, mapping, bias correction and internal controls. Per the authors' processing: Productive rearrangements were retained, and unique TCRbeta sequences were defined by the CDR3 nucleotide sequence together with the V and J gene. A sequence counted as donor-reactive only if the sequence showed at least 5-fold expansion in CFSE-low cells compared with unstimulated pre-transplant cells and had a frequency of at least 0.01%. Minimum frequency thresholds were set for each subject on the basis of the unstimulated sample with the lowest template count, so that a detection power of at least 90% was ensured. Repertoire turnover was measured by Jensen-Shannon divergence between the top 1000 TCRbeta sequences post- and pre-transplant. Changes in detection of donor-reactive sequences were assessed with two-sided Fisher's exact tests. Sourced from immuneACCESS, this table was stored by TCRdb with only in-frame sequences that have V and J called. A share of the clones is absent; for the studies checked, an unresolved V gene accounts for under half, and the remainder has no known explanation. That table is the source of V, J and clone size, and D and trimming were worked out from the DNA. This sample lists some 11,000 clones; 70% to 80% were detected once. Together, the top ten hold approximately 31% of the sample.

Unstimulated PBMCs, after thawing, were stained for CD3, CD4 and CD8 and then FACS-sorted into CD3+CD4+ and CD3+CD8+ populations. All 8 studied subjects were randomized to immunosuppression withdrawal. The Qiagen DNeasy Blood and Tissue Kit was used for genomic DNA isolation. CDR1 and CDR2, looked up from the germline V gene, are SGDLS and YYNGEE. The V and J ends are trimmed by 0 bases and 4 bases, leaving 13 bases between them. Spanning cysteine to phenylalanine, the CDR3 consists of 15 amino acids. CDR3 DNA only is kept here, 45 bases in frame from base 1. Turning to this clone: The target of this receptor is not known. Base qualities are not at hand, and no much larger clone is one base apart.

Sample: CD8+ T cells from blood, taken at the 22-month timepoint. The chain is made from TRBV9 and TRBJ1-1; a tentative D match to TRBD1 spans 6 bases. The sequence derives from a human patient who received a liver transplant. Some T cells present after a transplant may be cells of the graft donor. The DNA reads as follows: TGTGCCAGCAGCGTAGCGGGGGGCGGCGGCACTGAAGCTTTCTTT. The resulting protein is CASSVAGGGGTEAFF.